This T cell receptor (beta chain) was identified during a study of CD8+ T cells in alopecia areata. As for the study in general: Patients received oral tofacitinib, 5 to 10 mg twice daily, for moderate-to-severe alopecia areata. Findings and limits, study-wide: Alopecia totalis/universalis scalp especially showed more expanded CD8+ clones than normal scalp. Sharing of TCRs across patients appeared less clear than in mice, possibly for HLA-related reasons.

The authors extracted RNA and reverse transcribed it into cDNA as the sequencing template. Assay: immunoSEQ multiplex PCR; the TCRdb copy retains only in-frame clones and omits some. The profile shows some 120,000 clones, roughly 54% of them singletons. Comments on this clone: Antigen specificity is unknown.

CDR1 is MNHEY and CDR2 is SMNVEV in the germline V gene (reference sequence). The V and J ends lost 6 bases and 1 base, in that order; junction bases with no gene match: 8. This CDR3 region has 15 residues. It was from alopecia areata patients that lesional scalp punch biopsies and peripheral blood were collected. The V and J genes are TRBV27 and TRBJ1-1; 7 positions agree with TRBD1. This TCR was sampled from a human donor with alopecia areata. Source: CD4+ T cells sorted from blood, taken at week 0. In DNA form, the CDR3 reads TGTGCCAGCAGGGGATTGGGACAGAGGAACACTGAAGCTTTCTTT. Its protein is CASRGLGQRNTEAFF.